The present T cell receptor (beta chain) was sequenced within a study of T cells in Graves' hyperthyroidism and ophthalmopathy. There are many counts of this clonotype. Its target is not known. Germline V CDR1 and CDR2: MNHEY, SVGAGI. Trimming at V came to 5 bases and at J to 6 bases, leaving 3 bases not matched to a gene. CDR3 size: 13 residues. Template material for amplifying TCR beta CDR3 regions consisted of RNA transcripts. HTBI primers were employed in a first-round RT-PCR of the TCR CDR3. TCRdb re-analysed the multiplex PCR reads in MiXCR, keeping a single row per CDR3 protein. The data hold hundreds of thousands of distinct CDR3 sequences, with 25% observed a single time. Whole-study results and caveats: Among thyroid clonotypes expanded above 0.001, most also appeared in blood.

PBMCs were obtained from under 13 ml fresh peripheral blood. V is TRBV6-5 and J is TRBJ2-7, with 11 bases that match TRBD1. What was sequenced was blood. The TCR was taken from a man aged 40-50 years with Graves' hyperthyroidism that later progressed to Graves' ophthalmopathy. CDR3 DNA sequence: TGTGCCAGCAGTCGGGACAGGGGGGCCGAGCAGTACTTC. Its translation is CASSRDRGAEQYF.